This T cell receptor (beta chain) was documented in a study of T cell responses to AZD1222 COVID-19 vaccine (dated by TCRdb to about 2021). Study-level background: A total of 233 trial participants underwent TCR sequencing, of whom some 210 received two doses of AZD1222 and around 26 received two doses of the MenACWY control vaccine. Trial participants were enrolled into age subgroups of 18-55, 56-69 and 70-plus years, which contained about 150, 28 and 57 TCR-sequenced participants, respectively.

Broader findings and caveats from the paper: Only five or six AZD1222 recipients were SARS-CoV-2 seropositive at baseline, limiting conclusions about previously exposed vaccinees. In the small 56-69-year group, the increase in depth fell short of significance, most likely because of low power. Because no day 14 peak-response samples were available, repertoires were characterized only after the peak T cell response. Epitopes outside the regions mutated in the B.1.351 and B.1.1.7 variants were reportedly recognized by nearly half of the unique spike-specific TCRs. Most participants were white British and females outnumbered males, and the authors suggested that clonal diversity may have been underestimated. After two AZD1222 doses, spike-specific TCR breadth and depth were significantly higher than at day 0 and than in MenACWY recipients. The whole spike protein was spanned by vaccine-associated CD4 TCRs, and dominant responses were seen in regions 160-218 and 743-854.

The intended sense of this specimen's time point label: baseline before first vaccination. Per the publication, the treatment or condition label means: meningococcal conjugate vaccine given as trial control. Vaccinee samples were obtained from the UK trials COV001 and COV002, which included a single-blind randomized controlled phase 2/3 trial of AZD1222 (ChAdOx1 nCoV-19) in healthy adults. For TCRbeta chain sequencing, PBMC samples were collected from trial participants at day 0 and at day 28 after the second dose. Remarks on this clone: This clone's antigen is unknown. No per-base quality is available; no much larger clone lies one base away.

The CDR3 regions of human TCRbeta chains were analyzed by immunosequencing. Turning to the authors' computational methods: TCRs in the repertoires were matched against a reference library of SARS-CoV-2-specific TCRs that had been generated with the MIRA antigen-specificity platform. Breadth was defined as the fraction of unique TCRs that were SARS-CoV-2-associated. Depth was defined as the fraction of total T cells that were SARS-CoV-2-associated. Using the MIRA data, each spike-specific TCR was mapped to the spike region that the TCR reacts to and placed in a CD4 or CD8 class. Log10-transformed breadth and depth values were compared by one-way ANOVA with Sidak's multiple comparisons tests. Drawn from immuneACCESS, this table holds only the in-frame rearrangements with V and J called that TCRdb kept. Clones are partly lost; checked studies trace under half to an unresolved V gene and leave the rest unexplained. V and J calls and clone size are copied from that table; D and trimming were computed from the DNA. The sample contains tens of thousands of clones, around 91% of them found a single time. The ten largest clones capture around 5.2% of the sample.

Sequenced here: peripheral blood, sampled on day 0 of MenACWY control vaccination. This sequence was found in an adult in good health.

The nucleotides read TGTGCCAGTAGCCTAGCGGGAGGGTACTACGAGCAGTACTTC. It specifies CASSLAGGYYEQYF. Recombination joined TRBV19 with TRBJ2-7; 12 of the junction bases match TRBD2. The CDR3 numbers 14 residues from cysteine through phenylalanine. This entry keeps only the CDR3 DNA: 42 bases, framed from base 1. The germline V gene (reference sequence) supplies CDR1 LNHDA and CDR2 SQIVND. The germline V and J ends show losses of 6 bases and 3 bases respectively, and no gene match explains 3 bases of the junction.